This T cell receptor beta chain was identified in a study of early T cells in non-severe SARS-CoV-2 infection. As for the study in general: Sequencing of unsorted whole blood was done on bulk RNA, leaving chains unpaired. The study's findings and limits: CD4 and private specificities were missed by VDJdb matching, which favored anti-spike CD8 responses.

Unique molecular identifiers were attached to individual cDNA molecules. TCRdb used MiXCR to reprocess the 5' RACE reads, holding one entry per CDR3 protein. Of approximately 69,000 distinct CDR3 sequences detected, over 10% appear once; the ten largest clones hold 5.5% to 6%. This clonotype was seen more than once but under ten times. Its cognate antigen is unknown. The CDR3 totals 14 residues. After removal of 5 bases from V and 0 bases from J, the junction contained 0 bases not matched to a gene. Germline V gene sequence: CDR1 MNHEY, CDR2 SVGAGI. This specimen was whole blood, taken at baseline. The rearrangement links TRBV6-5 to TRBJ1-4; TRBD1 aligns across 7 bases. This clonotype originated in an adult who was a healthcare worker with PCR-confirmed SARS-CoV-2 infection or an uninfected control (not recorded which). CDR3 region: CASSGTATNEKLFF. DNA of the CDR3: TGTGCCAGCAGTGGGACAGCAACTAATGAAAAACTGTTTTTT.